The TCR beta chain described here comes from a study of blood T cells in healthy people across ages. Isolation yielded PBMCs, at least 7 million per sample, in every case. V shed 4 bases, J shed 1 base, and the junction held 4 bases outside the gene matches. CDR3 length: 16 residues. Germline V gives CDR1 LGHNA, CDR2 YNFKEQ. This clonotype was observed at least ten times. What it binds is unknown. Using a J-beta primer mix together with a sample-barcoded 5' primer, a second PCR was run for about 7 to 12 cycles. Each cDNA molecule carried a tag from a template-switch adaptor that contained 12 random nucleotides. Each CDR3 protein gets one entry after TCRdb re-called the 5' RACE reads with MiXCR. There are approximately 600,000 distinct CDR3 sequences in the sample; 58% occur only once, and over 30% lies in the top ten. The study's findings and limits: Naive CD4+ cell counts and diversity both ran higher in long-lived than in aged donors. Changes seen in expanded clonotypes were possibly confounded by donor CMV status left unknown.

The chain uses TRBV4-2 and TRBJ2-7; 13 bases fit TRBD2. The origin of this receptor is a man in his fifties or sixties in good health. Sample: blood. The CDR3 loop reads CASSPKTSGGSYEQYF. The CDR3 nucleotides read TGTGCCAGCAGCCCCAAGACTAGCGGGGGGTCCTACGAGCAGTACTTC.